This T cell receptor (beta chain) came from a study of blood T cell repertoires in COVID-19. On the study more broadly: The samples span acute and convalescent COVID-19 from the United States, Italy and Spain. In each case, the material was cDNA or gDNA derived from T cells, B-cell-depleted T cells, or PBMCs.

As processed by the authors: Counts of nucleated cells, estimated from reference gene primer amplification, were obtained. Libraries were prepared by immunoSEQ multiplex PCR; TCRdb keeps only in-frame clonotypes and omits some of them. V, J and clone size are taken as reported in that table, and D and trimming were inferred from the DNA itself. This sample has roughly 100,000 clones; 85% to 95% occur once, and the top ten carry roughly 5.6%. The length of the CDR3 is 17 residues. Germline assignment: CDR1 SGHNT and CDR2 YYREEE (reference sequence). V dropped 4 bases and J dropped 7; count of bases not matched to a gene: 11.

This TCR was recovered from a man aged 45-60 years with active COVID-19. Sequencing was done on a sample of peripheral blood. V usage is TRBV5-4 and J usage is TRBJ2-1; 13 bases are a match to TRBD2. CDR3 in amino acids: CASSTGTSGVTRNEQFF. In DNA, the CDR3 is TGTGCCAGCAGCACCGGGACTAGCGGGGTTACACGGAATGAGCAGTTCTTC.